Here is one T cell receptor (beta chain) with its context. Enrolment of Seattle patients took place during active infection, and they were followed longitudinally. The authors' processing: It was from reference gene primer amplification that nucleated cell counts were estimated. Produced via immunoSEQ multiplex PCR; TCRdb's table is partial and in-frame only. V and J calls and clone size are as listed in that table; D and trimming were resolved from the DNA. The table lists 150,000 or so clones, 79% of them singletons. With V trimmed by 4 bases and J by 13 bases, 11 bases remained unmatched. The length of the CDR3 is 14 residues. Germline CDR1 reads SGHRS; CDR2 reads YFSETQ. The source of the sample is a study of blood T cell repertoires in COVID-19. Study-wide context: Sites in the United States, Italy and Spain provided acute and convalescent COVID-19 samples. The cDNA or gDNA used as material had been derived from T cells, B-cell-depleted T cells, or PBMCs.

Sequenced sample: peripheral blood. This clonotype originated in a woman between 55 and 75 years old with COVID-19, enrolled during active disease. The chain links TRBV5-1 to TRBJ2-7; 13 positions agree with TRBD2. CDR3 sequence (DNA): TGCGCCAGCAGCGTCGGGGGGACTAGCGGGATCAATTACTTC. It encodes CASSVGGTSGINYF.